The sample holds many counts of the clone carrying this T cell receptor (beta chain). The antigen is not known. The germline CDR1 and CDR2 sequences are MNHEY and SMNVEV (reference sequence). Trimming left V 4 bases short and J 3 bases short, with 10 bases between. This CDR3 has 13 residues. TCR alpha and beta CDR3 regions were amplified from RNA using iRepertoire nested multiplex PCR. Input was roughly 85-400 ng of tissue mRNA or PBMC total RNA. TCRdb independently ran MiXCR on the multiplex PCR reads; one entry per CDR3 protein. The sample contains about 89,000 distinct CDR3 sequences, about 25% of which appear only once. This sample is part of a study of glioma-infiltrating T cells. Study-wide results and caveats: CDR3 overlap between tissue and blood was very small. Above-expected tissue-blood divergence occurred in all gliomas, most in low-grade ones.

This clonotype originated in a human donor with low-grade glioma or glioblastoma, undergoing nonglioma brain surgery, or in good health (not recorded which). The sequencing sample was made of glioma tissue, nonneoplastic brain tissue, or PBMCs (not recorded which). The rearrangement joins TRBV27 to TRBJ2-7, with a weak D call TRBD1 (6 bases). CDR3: CASSYRASYEQYF. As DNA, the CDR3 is TGTGCCAGCAGTTACAGGGCAAGCTACGAGCAGTACTTC.